This T cell receptor beta chain was documented in a study of T cell responses to AZD1222 COVID-19 vaccine. General study findings and limits: Close to half of spike-specific TCRs reportedly recognize unmutated variant regions. Repertoires were sampled only after the peak T cell response.

As for this clone: What it binds is not known.

Looked up from germline, CDR1 is GTSNPN and CDR2 is SVGIG (reference sequence). The V segment lost 2 bases and the J segment 4 bases; nucleotides outside the gene matches: 4. The CDR3 consists of 13 residues. Assay: immunoSEQ multiplex PCR; the TCRdb copy retains only in-frame clones and omits some. The sample has 140,000 to 150,000 clones, over 75% seen once. Source: peripheral blood, taken 28 days after the second dose of the MenACWY control vaccine. V usage is TRBV30 and J usage is TRBJ2-7; 8 nucleotides line up with TRBD1. The sequence came from an adult who received the MenACWY meningococcal vaccine as a control. The CDR3 nucleotides are TGTGCCTGGAGTCTACAGGGGGGATACGAGCAGTACTTC. It encodes CAWSLQGGYEQYF.